What follows are 24 T cell receptor beta chains derived from one specimen sequenced in a study of regulatory T cells in long-lasting Graves disease. The TCR beta library used iRepertoire HTBI primers with Arm-PCR amplification of CDR3. Each CDR3 protein is one row after TCRdb ran MiXCR on the multiplex PCR reads. Counted here are about 370,000 distinct CDR3 sequences, about a sixth occurring once; the ten biggest clones make up about 20%. Time point reported: newly diagnosed GD, antithyroid drugs for less than 3 months. The TCR library was made from RNA that had been extracted from PBMCs in TRIzol. Sequences were derived from peripheral blood mononuclear cells (PBMCs), sampled at new diagnosis, from a patient treated with antithyroid drugs. The receptors come from a female donor with Graves disease.

This clonotype occurred many times. The genes are TRBV20-1 and TRBJ1-6; tentatively, D is TRBD1 (5 bases). The V end lost 0 bases, the J end lost 4 bases, and 19 bases lay between the germline ends. The CDR3 contains 18 residues. From germline, CDR1 is DFQATT and CDR2 SNEGSKA (reference sequence). The chain's CDR3 is CSARDPGGDGPYNSPLHF. The DNA for the CDR3 is TGCAGTGCTAGAGATCCGGGCGGGGACGGCCCTTATAATTCACCCCTCCACTTT.

V gene TRBV6-9 combines with J gene TRBJ1-5, with D possibly matching TRBD1 (6 bases). V gave up 3 bases and J gave up 4 bases, with 10 bases separating them. The CDR3 totals 14 residues. CDR1 is MNHGY and CDR2 is SVAAGI in the germline V gene. The CDR3 is CASSYQDRNQPQHF. The CDR3 nucleotides read TGTGCCAGCAGTTACCAAGACAGGAATCAGCCCCAGCATTTT.

This clonotype was counted ten times or more. This chain uses TRBV7-9 with TRBJ2-3; D remains unclear. The CDR3 loop spans 16 amino acids. Trimming removed 0 bases from V and 0 bases from J, with 10 bases in between. CDR1 is SEHNR and CDR2 is FQNEAQ in the germline V gene (reference sequence). This CDR3 reads CASSLARSTSTDTQYF. CDR3 bases: TGTGCCAGCAGCTTAGCGAGGTCTACCAGCACAGATACGCAGTATTTT.

Ten or more counts support this clonotype. The chain is built from TRBV10-3 and TRBJ1-2; 7 nucleotides agree with TRBD1. Germline values: CDR1 ENHRY, CDR2 SYGVKD. The CDR3 loop spans 15 amino acids. V dropped 6 bases and J dropped 1; count of bases not matched to a gene: 8. In nucleotides, the CDR3 is TGTGCCATCAGCGAGGGACAGACTCTTAACTATGGCTACACCTTC. Encoded protein: CAISEGQTLNYGYTF.

The chain uses TRBV6-1 and TRBJ1-5, with TRBD1 as a possible D gene (5 bases). This CDR3 has 15 residues. V was cut by 6 bases and J by 6 bases, with 18 bases left in between. Germline CDR1 reads MNHNS; CDR2 reads SASEGT. The DNA for the CDR3 is TGTGCCAGCAGCTCATGGGGCCCGCTGGGTCAGCCCCAGCATTTT. Translating gives CASSSWGPLGQPQHF.

In its sample, this clonotype was seen many times. The chain uses TRBV28 and TRBJ2-1; D is perhaps TRBD2 (5 bases). Trimming stripped 6 bases from V and 0 bases from J, with 21 bases between. The CDR3 is 18 residues long. CDR1 is MDHEN and CDR2 is SYDVKM in the germline V gene. The CDR3 loop is CASRKAETQAPSYNEQFF. The CDR3 bases are TGTGCCAGCAGGAAAGCGGAGACACAAGCTCCCTCCTACAATGAGCAGTTCTTC.

This clonotype came up many times. The rearrangement joins TRBV28 to TRBJ2-5; 8 bases map to TRBD1. There are 16 residues in the CDR3. The germline CDR1 and CDR2 sequences are MDHEN and SYDVKM. V lost 3 bases, J lost 4 bases, and 10 bases stayed unmatched. CDR3 in amino acids: CASSFIYTGGGETQYF. For the CDR3, the DNA is TGTGCCAGCAGTTTTATCTATACAGGGGGAGGAGAGACCCAGTACTTC.

This clonotype was seen repeatedly, ten times or more. The chain uses TRBV6-5 and TRBJ2-5, with D possibly matching TRBD2 (6 bases). V was trimmed by 2 bases and J by 1 base, leaving 17 bases between them. Germline CDR1 reads MNHEY; CDR2 reads SVGAGI. The CDR3 contains 17 residues. The CDR3 bases are TGTGCCAGCAGTTACAACGGGGGAAACGGCCTCCAAGAGACCCAGTACTTC. Its translation: CASSYNGGNGLQETQYF.

This clonotype appeared many times. The chain combines TRBV2 with TRBJ2-6; D is uncertain. Germline lookup yields CDR1 SNHLY and CDR2 FYNNEI. CDR3 size: 14 residues. Trimming cost V 7 bases and J 0 bases, with 7 bases left between them. In DNA, the CDR3 is TGTGCCAGCAAGAGGAACTCTGGGGCCAACGTCCTGACTTTC. Translating it yields CASKRNSGANVLTF.

This clonotype was detected ten times or more. CDR3 sequence (DNA): TGTGCCAGCAGTTACTCGAACAGGGGGAAAGGTTGGACCGGGGAGCTGTTTTTT. This encodes CASSYSNRGKGWTGELFF. V and J are TRBV6-5 and TRBJ2-2; 8 bases are shared with TRBD1. Per the germline V gene, CDR1 is MNHEY and CDR2 is SVGAGI. The CDR3 spans 18 residues. V lost 0 bases to trimming and J lost 5 bases; unmatched junction nucleotides: 11.

A few counts support this clonotype. This may be a read error: a much more frequent sequence differs by one nucleotide. The chain links TRBV7-2 to TRBJ1-1, with D possibly being TRBD1 (6 bases). This CDR3 contains 14 residues. Germline CDR1 is SGHTA and CDR2 is FQGNSA. The germline V and J ends were trimmed by 3 bases and 4 bases, with 12 bases remaining between them. The CDR3 sequence is CASSFGEGGTEAFF. The CDR3 DNA reads TGTGCCAGCAGCTTCGGGGAAGGGGGCACTGAAGCTTTCTTT.

This clonotype showed up many times. V gene TRBV9 combines with J gene TRBJ1-1, with 11 bases fitting TRBD1. Germline-derived CDR1 and CDR2 are SGDLS and YYNGEE. The CDR3 length is 15 residues. The V segment lost 0 bases and the J segment 5 bases; nucleotides outside the gene matches: 3. CDR3 residues: CASSVEGQGVTEAFF. The DNA of the CDR3 is TGTGCCAGCAGCGTAGAGGGACAGGGGGTAACTGAAGCTTTCTTT.

This clonotype was picked up a small number of times. V and J are TRBV18 and TRBJ1-1; D gene uncertain. The ends were cut back, 5 bases at V and 3 bases at J, with 13 bases in the middle. There are 14 residues in the CDR3. Germline assignment: CDR1 KGHSH and CDR2 LQKENI. The CDR3 spells CASSSPGSYTEAFF. CDR3 bases: TGTGCCAGCTCATCCCCTGGGAGCTACACTGAAGCTTTCTTT.

This clonotype came up many times. The chain is built from TRBV7-2 and TRBJ1-5, with D possibly being TRBD1 (5 bases). Germline V gene lookup returns CDR1 SGHTA and CDR2 FQGNSA. This CDR3 has 16 amino acids. V lost 1 base and J 0 bases, leaving 10 bases between the germline ends. CDR3: CASSLETAYSNQPQHF. In DNA, the CDR3 is TGTGCCAGCAGCTTAGAGACAGCGTATAGCAATCAGCCCCAGCATTTT.

The sample holds many counts of this clonotype. The chain couples TRBV20-1 to TRBJ2-1, with 9 bases fitting TRBD2. The CDR3 is made up of 14 amino acids. Germline-derived CDR1 and CDR2 are DFQATT and SNEGSKA (reference sequence). The V and J ends lost 5 bases and 6 bases, in that order; junction bases with no gene match: 8. The CDR3: CSAFTPGLANEQFF. The CDR3 DNA reads TGCAGTGCTTTCACTCCGGGACTAGCCAATGAGCAGTTCTTC.

The chain couples TRBV4-1 to TRBJ2-5; D may match TRBD1 or TRBD2 (7 bases each). Germline CDR1 and CDR2: MGHRA and YSYEKL. V shed 4 bases and J shed 5 bases, with 17 bases lying between them. The CDR3 consists of 15 residues. The CDR3 nucleotides read TGCGCCAGCAGCCCCCAGGGGGAGGGCCATGAGACCCAGTACTTC. This sequence encodes CASSPQGEGHETQYF.

This clonotype has ten or more counts. The chain has TRBV12-3 or TRBV12-4 and TRBJ2-3; D unclear. Trimming took 8 bases from V and 2 from J, leaving 17 bases between them. This CDR3 region has 15 residues. The CDR3 reads CASAFDASTTDTQYF. The CDR3 DNA follows: TGTGCCAGCGCTTTTGACGCCTCTACCACAGATACGCAGTATTTT.

This clonotype was recorded many times. The chain couples TRBV3-1 to TRBJ2-1; a weak D match, TRBD2 (5 bases). V was cut by 3 bases and J by 10 bases, with 7 bases left in between. The CDR3 is made up of 11 amino acids. Germline CDR1 is LGHDT and CDR2 is YNNKEL (reference sequence). The CDR3, as DNA: TGTGCCAGCAGCCATACGGGGGAGCAGTTCTTC. Encoded protein: CASSHTGEQFF.

This clonotype appeared many times. The chain employs TRBV12-3 or TRBV12-4 and TRBJ1-2; 11 bases are a match to TRBD1. This CDR3 region has 18 residues. V was pared by 5 bases and J by 5 bases, with 16 bases of the junction left unmatched. CDR3 nucleotides: TGTGCCAGCAGTCCCGCCCCGGGACAGGGGGGGCTCCCATATGGCTACACCTTC. Its protein is CASSPAPGQGGLPYGYTF.

This clonotype was seen ten or more times. This rearrangement joins TRBV15 to TRBJ1-2; 8 bases agree with TRBD1. The CDR3 is 17 amino acids. Unmatched junction bases numbered 7, after V lost 0 bases and J lost 1 base. CDR1 is LNHNV and CDR2 is YYDKDF in the germline V gene (reference sequence). CDR3 loop: CATSRDRDRGSNYGYTF. The CDR3 DNA is TGTGCCACCAGCAGAGATCGTGACAGGGGAAGTAACTATGGCTACACCTTC.

The sample holds many counts of this clonotype. V gene TRBV28 combines with J gene TRBJ1-5; no clear D. V gave up 3 bases and J gave up 3 bases, with 9 bases separating them. Germline V CDR1 and CDR2: MDHEN, SYDVKM. The CDR3 runs to 14 residues. CDR3 region: CASSFRFPNQPQHF. As DNA, the CDR3 is TGTGCCAGCAGTTTTAGGTTTCCCAATCAGCCCCAGCATTTT.

CDR3 residues: CASSQPGQGTTEAFF. For the CDR3, the DNA is TGCGCCAGCAGCCAGCCAGGACAGGGGACCACTGAAGCTTTCTTT. The chain couples TRBV4-1 to TRBJ1-1; 9 bases are a match to TRBD1. The V gene's germline CDR1 is MGHRA and CDR2 YSYEKL. The CDR3 is made up of 15 amino acids. Trimming cost V 3 bases and J 4 bases; bases outside gene matches: 6.

The table lists this clonotype with many counts. The CDR3 here is CASSVADGSYGYTF. CDR3 in DNA: TGTGCCAGCAGCGTAGCGGACGGAAGCTATGGCTACACCTTC. The genes are TRBV9 and TRBJ1-2; D is unclear. The ends were cut back, 0 bases at V and 4 bases at J, with 10 bases in the middle. CDR3 length: 14 amino acids. Per the germline V gene, CDR1 is SGDLS and CDR2 is YYNGEE.

This clonotype has more than one count but fewer than ten. This chain links TRBV7-9 with TRBJ1-2, with 11 bases that match TRBD1. The trim removed 4 bases at V and 7 bases at J, leaving 5 bases unmatched. The CDR3 is 14 amino acids. Germline V gives CDR1 SEHNR, CDR2 FQNEAQ (reference sequence). CDR3 sequence (DNA): TGTGCCAGCAGCTCAGGACAGGGGGCGTCTGGCTACACCTTC. Its translation: CASSSGQGASGYTF.